The entry that follows covers one T cell receptor (beta chain) sequence. Its antigen is unknown. Germline loops: CDR1 MNHEY, CDR2 SVGEGT. This CDR3 contains 14 residues. Trimming at V came to 2 bases and at J to 5 bases, leaving 4 bases not matched to a gene. TCRdb called the 5' RACE reads again in MiXCR, with one record for every CDR3 protein. Seen here are about 210,000 distinct CDR3 sequences, 27% observed once, and the top ten hold over 9.5%. This sample was taken from a study of T-cell memory formation after mild COVID-19. Study-wide results and limits: Contracting CD4+ clones lay largely in CM and EM, with CD8+ ones residing in EMRA.

The sequencing input was PBMCs or a T cell subset sorted from them (not recorded which). This TCR derives from an adult woman who had mild COVID-19 (a few samples of this study predate the infection). Cell type and time point are not known. The rearrangement uses TRBV6-2 or TRBV6-3 and TRBJ1-2; 8 positions match TRBD1. The chain's CDR3 is CASSYRRTGYGYTF. The CDR3 DNA is TGTGCCAGCAGTTACCGCCGGACAGGGTATGGCTACACCTTC.